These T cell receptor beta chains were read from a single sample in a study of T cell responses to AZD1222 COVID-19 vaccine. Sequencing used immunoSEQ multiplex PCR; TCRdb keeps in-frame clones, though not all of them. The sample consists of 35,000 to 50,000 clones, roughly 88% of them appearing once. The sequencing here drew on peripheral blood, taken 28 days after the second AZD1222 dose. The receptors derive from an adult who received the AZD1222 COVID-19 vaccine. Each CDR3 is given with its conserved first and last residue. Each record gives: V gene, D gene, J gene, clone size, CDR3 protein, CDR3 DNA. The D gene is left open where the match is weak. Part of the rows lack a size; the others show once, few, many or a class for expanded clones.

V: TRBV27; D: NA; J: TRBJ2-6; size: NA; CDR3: CASSKISGANVLTF; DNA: TGTGCCAGCAGTAAAATCTCTGGGGCCAACGTCCTGACTTTC
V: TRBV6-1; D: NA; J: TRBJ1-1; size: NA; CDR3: CASSEQAGAPEAFF; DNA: TGTGCCAGCAGTGAACAGGCAGGGGCCCCTGAAGCTTTCTTT
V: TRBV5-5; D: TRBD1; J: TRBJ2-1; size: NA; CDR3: CASSSTGGMEFF; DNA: TGTGCCAGCAGCTCTACAGGGGGCATGGAGTTCTTC
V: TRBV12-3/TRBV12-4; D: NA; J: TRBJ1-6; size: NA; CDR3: CASSYPNSPLHF; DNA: TGTGCCAGCAGTTACCCCAATTCACCCCTCCACTTT
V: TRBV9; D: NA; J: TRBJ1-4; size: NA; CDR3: CASSVDGFNEKLFF; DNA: TGTGCCAGCAGCGTGGACGGGTTCAATGAAAAACTGTTTTTT
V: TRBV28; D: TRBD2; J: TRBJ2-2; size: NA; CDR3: CASSFASGGTGELFF; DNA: TGTGCCAGCAGTTTCGCTAGCGGGGGCACCGGGGAGCTGTTTTTT
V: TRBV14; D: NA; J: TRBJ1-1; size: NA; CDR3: CASSPGGLLNTEAFF; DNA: TGTGCCAGCAGCCCCGGGGGCCTTTTGAACACTGAAGCTTTCTTT
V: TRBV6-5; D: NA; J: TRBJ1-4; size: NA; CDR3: CASTPNEKLFF; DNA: TGTGCCAGCACCCCCAATGAAAAACTGTTTTTT
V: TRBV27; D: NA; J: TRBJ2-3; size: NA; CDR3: CASSKFSRGDTQYF; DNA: TGTGCCAGCAGTAAATTTAGCCGGGGGGATACGCAGTATTTT
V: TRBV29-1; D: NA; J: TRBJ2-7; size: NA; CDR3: CSVAYYSREQYF; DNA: TGCAGCGTCGCCTATTACAGTCGCGAGCAGTACTTC
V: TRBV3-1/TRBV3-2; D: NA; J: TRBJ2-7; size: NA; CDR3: CASSQADRTYEQYF; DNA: TGTGCCAGCAGCCAAGCAGACAGGACCTACGAGCAGTACTTC
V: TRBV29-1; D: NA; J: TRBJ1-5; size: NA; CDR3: CSVGEIQGGVQHF; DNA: TGCAGCGTTGGCGAGATACAGGGAGGGGTCCAGCATTTT
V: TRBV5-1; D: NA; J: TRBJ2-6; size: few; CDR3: CASSLQGPGANVLTF; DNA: TGCGCCAGCAGCTTACAGGGTCCCGGGGCCAACGTCCTGACTTTC
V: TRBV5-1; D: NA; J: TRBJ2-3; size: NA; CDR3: CASSIGTGASTDTQYF; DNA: TGCGCCAGCAGCATCGGGACGGGGGCTAGCACAGATACGCAGTATTTT
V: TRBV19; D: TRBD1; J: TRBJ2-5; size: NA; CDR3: CASSHDRAFQETQYF; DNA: TGTGCCAGTAGTCACGACAGGGCCTTTCAAGAGACCCAGTACTTC
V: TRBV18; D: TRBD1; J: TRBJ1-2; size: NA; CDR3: CASSPERTGGRGYTF; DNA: TGTGCCAGCTCACCTGAGCGAACAGGGGGGAGAGGCTACACCTTC
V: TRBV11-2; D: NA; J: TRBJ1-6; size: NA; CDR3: CASSRTDEFTTPLHF; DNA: TGTGCCAGCAGCCGGACAGACGAATTTACGACACCCCTCCACTTT
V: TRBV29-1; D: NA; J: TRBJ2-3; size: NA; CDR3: CSGWDGNTDTQYF; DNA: TGCAGCGGCTGGGACGGTAACACAGATACGCAGTATTTT
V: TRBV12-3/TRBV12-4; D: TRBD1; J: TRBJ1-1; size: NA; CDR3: CASSLQGVTEAFF; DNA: TGTGCCAGCAGCCTACAGGGGGTCACTGAAGCTTTCTTT
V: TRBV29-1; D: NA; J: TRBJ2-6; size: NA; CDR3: CSVLPGSGANVLTF; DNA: TGCAGCGTTTTGCCCGGCTCTGGGGCCAACGTCCTGACTTTC
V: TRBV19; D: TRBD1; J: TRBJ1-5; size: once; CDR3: CASSIGGQGNQPQHF; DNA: TGTGCCAGTAGTATTGGAGGACAGGGGAACCAGCCCCAGCATTTT
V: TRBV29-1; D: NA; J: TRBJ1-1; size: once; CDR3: CSVSRMGGTEAFF; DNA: TGCAGCGTTTCTCGGATGGGGGGGACTGAAGCTTTCTTT
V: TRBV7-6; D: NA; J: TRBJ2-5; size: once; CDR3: CASSLGKTSGVETQYF; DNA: TGTGCCAGCAGCTTAGGGAAGACTAGTGGAGTAGAGACCCAGTACTTC
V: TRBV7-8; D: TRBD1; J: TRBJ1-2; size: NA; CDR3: CASSTGGSYGYTF; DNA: TGTGCCAGCAGCACAGGGGGGAGCTATGGCTACACCTTC
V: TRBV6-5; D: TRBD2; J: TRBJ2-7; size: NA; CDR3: CASSYSAGDEQYF; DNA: TGTGCCAGCAGTTACTCGGCGGGGGATGAGCAGTACTTC
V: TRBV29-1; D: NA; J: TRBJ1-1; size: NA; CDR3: CSVTERGGEAFF; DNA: TGCAGCGTAACTGAACGGGGAGGTGAAGCTTTCTTT
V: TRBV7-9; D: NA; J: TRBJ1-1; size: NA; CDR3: CASRLDRDTEAFF; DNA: TGTGCCAGCAGATTAGACAGAGACACTGAAGCTTTCTTT
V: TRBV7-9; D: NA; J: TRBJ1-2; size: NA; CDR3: CASSSTGFHGYTF; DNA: TGTGCCAGCAGCTCCACAGGATTCCATGGCTACACCTTC
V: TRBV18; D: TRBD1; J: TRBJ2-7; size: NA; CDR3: CASSPGTGAREQYF; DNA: TGTGCCAGCTCCCCCGGGACAGGGGCTCGCGAGCAGTACTTC